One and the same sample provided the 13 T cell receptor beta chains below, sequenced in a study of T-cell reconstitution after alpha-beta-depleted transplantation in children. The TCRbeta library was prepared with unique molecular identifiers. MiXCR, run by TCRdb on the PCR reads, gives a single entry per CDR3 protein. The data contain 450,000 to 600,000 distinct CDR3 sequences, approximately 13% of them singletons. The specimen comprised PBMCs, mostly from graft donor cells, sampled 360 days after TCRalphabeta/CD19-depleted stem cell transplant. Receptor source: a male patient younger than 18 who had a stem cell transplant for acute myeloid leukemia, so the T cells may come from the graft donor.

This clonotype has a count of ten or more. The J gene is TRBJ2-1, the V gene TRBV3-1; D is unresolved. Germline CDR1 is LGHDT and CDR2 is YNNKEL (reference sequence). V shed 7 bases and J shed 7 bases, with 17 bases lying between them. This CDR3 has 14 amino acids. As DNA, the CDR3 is TGTGCCAGCACCGGGTTCGGAGTGTTGAATGAGCAGTTCTTC. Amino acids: CASTGFGVLNEQFF.

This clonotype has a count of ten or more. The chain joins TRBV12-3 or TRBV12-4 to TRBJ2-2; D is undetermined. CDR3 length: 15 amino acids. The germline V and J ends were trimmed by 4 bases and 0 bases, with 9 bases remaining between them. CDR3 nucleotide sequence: TGTGCCAGCAGTTGTGTCGGTGCGAACACCGGGGAGCTGTTTTTT. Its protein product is CASSCVGANTGELFF.

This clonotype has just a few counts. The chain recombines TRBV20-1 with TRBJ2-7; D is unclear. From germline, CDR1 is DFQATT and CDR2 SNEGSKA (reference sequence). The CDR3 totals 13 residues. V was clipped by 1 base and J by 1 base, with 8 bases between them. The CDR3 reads CSARARPSYEQYF. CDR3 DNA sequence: TGCAGTGCTAGAGCTCGGCCTTCCTACGAGCAGTACTTC.

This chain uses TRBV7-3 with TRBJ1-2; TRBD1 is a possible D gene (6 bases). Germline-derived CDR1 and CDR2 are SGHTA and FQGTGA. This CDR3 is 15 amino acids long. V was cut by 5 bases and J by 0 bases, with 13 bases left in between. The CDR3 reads CASSLQPGANYGYTF. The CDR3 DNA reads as TGTGCCAGCAGCCTACAGCCAGGGGCTAACTATGGCTACACCTTC.

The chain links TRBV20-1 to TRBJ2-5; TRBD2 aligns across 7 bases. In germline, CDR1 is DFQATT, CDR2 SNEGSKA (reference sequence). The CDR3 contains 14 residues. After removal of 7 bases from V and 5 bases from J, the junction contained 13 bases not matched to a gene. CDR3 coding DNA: TGCAGTGTTACCCCCGGGAGGTGGCAGGAGACCCAGTACTTC. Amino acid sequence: CSVTPGRWQETQYF.

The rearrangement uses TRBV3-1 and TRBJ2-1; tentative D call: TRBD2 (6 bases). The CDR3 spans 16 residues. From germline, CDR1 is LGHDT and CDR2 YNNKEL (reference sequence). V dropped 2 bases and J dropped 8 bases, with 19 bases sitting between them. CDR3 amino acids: CASSQSRDSYSDEQFF. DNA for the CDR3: TGTGCCAGCAGCCAATCCCGGGACTCCTACAGCGATGAGCAGTTCTTC.

The CDR3 coding sequence is TGTGCCAGCCGGCTCGGGAAACCCTTCCAAGAGACCCAGTACTTC. It encodes CASRLGKPFQETQYF. The chain recombines TRBV7-2 with TRBJ2-5, with a tentative D call TRBD2 (5 bases). Germline V gives CDR1 SGHTA, CDR2 FQGNSA. V gave up 8 bases and J gave up 1 base, with 17 bases separating them. This CDR3 is 15 amino acids long.

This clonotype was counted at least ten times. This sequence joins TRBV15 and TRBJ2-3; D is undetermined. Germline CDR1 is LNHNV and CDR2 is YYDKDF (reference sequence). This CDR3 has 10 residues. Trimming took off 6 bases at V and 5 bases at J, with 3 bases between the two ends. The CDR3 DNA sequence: TGTGCCACCAGATTAGATACGCAGTATTTT. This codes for CATRLDTQYF.

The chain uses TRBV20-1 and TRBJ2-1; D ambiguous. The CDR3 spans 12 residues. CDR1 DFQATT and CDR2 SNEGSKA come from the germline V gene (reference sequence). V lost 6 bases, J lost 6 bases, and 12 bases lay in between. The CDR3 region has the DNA TGCAGTGCGCGTTTTGTGGGCAATGAGCAGTTCTTC. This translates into CSARFVGNEQFF.

Here the CDR3 reads CASNPDGGSYEQYF. CDR3 in DNA: TGTGCCAGCAACCCCGACGGGGGGTCCTACGAGCAGTACTTC. The gene calls are TRBV12-3 or TRBV12-4 and TRBJ2-7, with TRBD2 identical over 7 bases. The CDR3 totals 14 residues. J lost 1 base, V lost 7 bases, and 7 bases had no gene match.

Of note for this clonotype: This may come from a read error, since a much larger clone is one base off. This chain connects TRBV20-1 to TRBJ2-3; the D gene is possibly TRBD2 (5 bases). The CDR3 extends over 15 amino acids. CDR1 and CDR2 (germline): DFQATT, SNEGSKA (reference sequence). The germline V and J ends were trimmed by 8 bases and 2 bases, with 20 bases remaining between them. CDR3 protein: CSTGFSDPLTDTQYF. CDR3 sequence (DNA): TGCAGTACTGGGTTTAGCGATCCACTCACAGATACGCAGTATTTT.

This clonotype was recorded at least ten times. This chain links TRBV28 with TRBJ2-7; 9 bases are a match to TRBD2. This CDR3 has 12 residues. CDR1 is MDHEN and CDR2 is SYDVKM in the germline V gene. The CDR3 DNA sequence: TGTGCCAGCAGTTTGGGCGGGGGGGAGGTCTCGGTC. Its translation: CASSLGGGEVSV.

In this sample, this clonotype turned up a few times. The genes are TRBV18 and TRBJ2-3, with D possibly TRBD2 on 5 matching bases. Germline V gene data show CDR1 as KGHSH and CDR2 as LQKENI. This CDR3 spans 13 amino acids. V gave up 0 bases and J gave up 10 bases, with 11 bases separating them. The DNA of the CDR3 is TGTGCCAGCTCACCACCTTCGGGGAGCGCGCAGTATTTT. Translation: CASSPPSGSAQYF.